These T cell receptor beta chains were read from a single sample in a study of blood T cell repertoires in COVID-19. Using immunoSEQ multiplex PCR, the repertoire was profiled, and TCRdb retains in-frame clones only, with some absent. The repertoire holds 280,000 or so clones, with 88% as singletons. Sequencing used peripheral blood. All receptors derive from a man between 18 and 35 years old with active or convalescent COVID-19. Each CDR3 is given with its conserved first and last residue. The order of the fields is V gene, J gene, clone size, D gene, CDR3 protein, CDR3 DNA. The D gene is left open where the match is weak. Expanded clones get a size class; other rows say once, few or many, or leave the size out.

TRBV24-1,TRBJ2-1,once,NA,CATSVNSIAPVYNEQFF,TGTGCCACCAGTGTCAACTCCATAGCGCCAGTCTACAATGAGCAGTTCTTC
TRBV5-6,TRBJ2-1,NA,NA,CAISLGGARVGSHEQFF,TGTGCCATCTCCCTGGGGGGGGCGCGGGTCGGCTCCCATGAGCAGTTCTTC
TRBV10-2,TRBJ1-1,NA,NA,CASRDEGNTEAFF,TGCGCCAGCAGGGATGAGGGGAACACTGAAGCTTTCTTT
TRBV5-1,TRBJ2-7,few,NA,CASSLASGQAYEQYF,TGCGCCAGCAGCTTGGCAAGTGGGCAGGCGTACGAGCAGTACTTC
TRBV10-3,TRBJ2-5,NA,TRBD2,CAASGQGGSETQYF,TGTGCCGCCAGCGGGCAGGGAGGGTCGGAGACCCAGTACTTC
TRBV4-2,TRBJ1-3,NA,NA,CASSQGMSGLGNTIYF,TGTGCCAGCAGCCAAGGAATGTCAGGGCTTGGAAACACCATATATTTT
TRBV9,TRBJ1-1,NA,TRBD1,CASSPLRGQGEAFF,TGTGCCAGCAGCCCCCTAAGGGGACAGGGTGAAGCTTTCTTT
TRBV5-1,TRBJ2-7,NA,TRBD1,CASSSGQDYYEQYF,TGCGCCAGCAGTTCCGGACAGGATTACTACGAGCAGTACTTC
TRBV5-6,TRBJ1-2,NA,NA,CASSLGRGTVGYTF,TGTGCCAGCAGCTTGGGTAGGGGGACCGTTGGCTACACCTTC
TRBV12-5,TRBJ1-5,NA,NA,CASAIGGSDGQPQHF,TGTGCTAGTGCCATAGGGGGTAGTGATGGACAGCCCCAGCATTTT
TRBV7-8,TRBJ2-3,NA,TRBD2,CASSLKGLAGGRSTDTQYF,TGTGCCAGCAGCTTAAAGGGGCTAGCGGGGGGGCGAAGCACAGATACGCAGTATTTT
TRBV20-1,TRBJ1-1,NA,NA,CSASLGDAEAFF,TGCAGTGCTAGTCTGGGAGACGCTGAAGCTTTCTTT
TRBV7-3,TRBJ1-3,NA,NA,CASSPSGLSSGNTIYF,TGTGCCAGCAGCCCATCGGGACTTAGCTCTGGAAACACCATATATTTT
TRBV6-5,TRBJ1-2,once,NA,CASSWQGSYGYTF,TGTGCCAGCAGTTGGCAGGGGTCCTATGGCTACACCTTC
TRBV13,TRBJ2-2,NA,NA,CASRLLEGRTGELFF,TGTGCCAGCCGGCTTTTGGAGGGTCGCACCGGGGAGCTGTTTTTT
TRBV12-5,TRBJ2-1,NA,NA,CASGLPWPNEQFF,TGTGCTAGTGGTTTGCCTTGGCCGAATGAGCAGTTCTTC
TRBV29-1,TRBJ1-1,NA,TRBD1,CSVRDRAVEAFF,TGCAGCGTTCGGGACAGGGCGGTTGAAGCTTTCTTT
TRBV18,TRBJ1-1,NA,NA,CASSPYGDTEAFF,TGTGCCAGCTCACCGTACGGGGACACTGAAGCTTTCTTT
TRBV4-2,TRBJ1-5,NA,NA,CASSTRQGNQPQHF,TGTGCCAGCAGCACGCGACAGGGCAATCAGCCCCAGCATTTT
TRBV6-1,TRBJ2-3,NA,TRBD2,CASSGLAGGSNTDTQYF,TGTGCCAGCAGTGGACTAGCGGGGGGGTCTAACACAGATACGCAGTATTTT
TRBV7-6,TRBJ2-1,NA,TRBD1,CASSLGGQGSHNEQFF,TGTGCCAGCAGCTTAGGGGGACAGGGTAGCCACAATGAGCAGTTCTTC
TRBV12-3/TRBV12-4,TRBJ1-1,NA,NA,CASSFGWATEAFF,TGTGCCAGCAGTTTTGGCTGGGCCACTGAAGCTTTCTTT
TRBV5-5,TRBJ1-2,NA,TRBD1,CASSKTGTGAHYGYTF,TGTGCCAGCAGCAAAACCGGGACAGGGGCCCACTATGGCTACACCTTC
TRBV6-5,TRBJ2-1,NA,NA,CASRVAGNYNEQFF,TGTGCCAGCAGGGTGGCAGGGAACTACAATGAGCAGTTCTTC
TRBV3-1/TRBV3-2,TRBJ2-5,NA,TRBD1,CASSPGQVETQYF,TGTGCCAGCAGCCCAGGACAGGTGGAGACCCAGTACTTC
TRBV5-1,TRBJ2-5,NA,TRBD2,CASSFPRTSSETQYF,TGCGCCAGCAGCTTTCCCCGGACTAGTTCAGAGACCCAGTACTTC
TRBV10-3,TRBJ1-4,once,NA,CAIRPGDRNEKLFF,TGTGCCATCAGGCCAGGGGACCGTAATGAAAAACTGTTTTTT
TRBV11-2,TRBJ2-1,NA,NA,CASSFPTSGTYNEQFF,TGTGCCAGCAGCTTTCCCACGAGCGGTACTTACAATGAGCAGTTCTTC
TRBV9,TRBJ2-7,NA,NA,CASSPPGLGYEQYF,TGTGCCAGCAGCCCTCCGGGACTGGGCTACGAGCAGTACTTC
TRBV6-5,TRBJ1-1,NA,TRBD1,CASSTTGGTEAFF,TGTGCCAGCAGTACGACAGGGGGCACTGAAGCTTTCTTT
TRBV2,TRBJ2-3,once,TRBD2,CASSVVAGGPDTQYF,TGTGCCAGCAGTGTGGTGGCGGGGGGCCCAGATACGCAGTATTTT
TRBV10-1,TRBJ1-1,once,NA,CASSERQGSSEAFF,TGCGCCAGCAGTGAGCGGCAGGGCAGCTCTGAAGCTTTCTTT
TRBV9,TRBJ2-7,NA,NA,CASSVASGVYEQYF,TGTGCCAGCAGCGTAGCCTCGGGGGTCTACGAGCAGTACTTC
TRBV7-8,TRBJ1-4,NA,NA,CASSLSRGVGREKLFF,TGTGCCAGCAGCTTAAGCAGGGGAGTCGGTCGGGAAAAACTGTTTTTT
TRBV6-5,TRBJ2-3,NA,NA,CASSQPRGSTDTQYF,TGTGCCAGCAGCCAACCTAGGGGGAGCACAGATACGCAGTATTTT
TRBV4-1,TRBJ2-2,NA,NA,CASSEDTNTGELFF,TGCGCCAGCAGCGAAGACACGAACACCGGGGAGCTGTTTTTT
TRBV27,TRBJ2-1,NA,TRBD2,CASSLNWGATSGGPISYNEQFF,TGTGCCAGCAGTTTAAACTGGGGGGCGACTAGCGGGGGGCCTATATCCTACAATGAGCAGTTCTTC
TRBV25-1,TRBJ1-1,NA,NA,CASSEAGKNTEAFF,TGTGCCAGCAGTGAGGCAGGAAAGAACACTGAAGCTTTCTTT
TRBV5-1,TRBJ2-1,NA,TRBD2,CASVMTSGVNEQFF,TGCGCCAGTGTAATGACTAGCGGGGTTAATGAGCAGTTCTTC
TRBV6-6,TRBJ2-5,NA,TRBD2,CASSRLAGLTQYF,TGTGCCAGCAGTCGACTAGCGGGGTTGACCCAGTACTTC
TRBV12-2,TRBJ2-1,NA,NA,CASRLGGSEQFF,TGTGCAAGTCGCTTGGGGGGGTCTGAGCAGTTCTTC
TRBV5-1,TRBJ1-2,once,TRBD1,CASSPRTGLVDYGYTF,TGCGCCAGCAGCCCACGGACAGGGTTGGTCGACTATGGCTACACCTTC
TRBV19,TRBJ1-5,NA,TRBD1,CASSMRGQGSNQPQHF,TGTGCCAGTAGTATGAGGGGACAGGGAAGCAATCAGCCCCAGCATTTT
TRBV7-9,TRBJ1-3,NA,TRBD1,CASRNKQGAKGNTIYF,TGTGCCAGCAGAAACAAACAGGGGGCGAAAGGAAACACCATATATTTT
TRBV6-2/TRBV6-3,TRBJ2-7,once,TRBD2,CASSSLGTSGGYEQYF,TGTGCCAGCAGTTCCTTAGGGACTAGCGGGGGTTACGAGCAGTACTTC
TRBV21-1,TRBJ2-1,NA,NA,CASSKEIKSGGAYEQFF,TGTGCCAGCAGCAAAGAGATTAAGAGCGGGGGGGCCTATGAGCAGTTCTTC
TRBV6-1,TRBJ2-5,NA,NA,CASSEGGRTQYF,TGTGCCAGCAGTGAGGGGGGTAGGACCCAGTACTTC